These T cell receptor beta chains were read from a single sample in a study of a mutant IDH1 vaccine in newly diagnosed glioma. Only in-frame clones appear in the TCRdb table, and some are missing; sequencing was by immunoSEQ multiplex PCR. The sample lists approximately 100,000 clones, over 85% occurring once. The sample in question was PBMCs, obtained from a glioma patient treated with radiotherapy, temozolomide or both. These receptors originate from a woman aged 50 to 65 with glioma. The CDR3 runs from the conserved cysteine through the conserved F or W. D genes are given only for firm matches. Size is stated for part of the rows, as once, few or many counts, or as a class when the clone is expanded.

CDR3 protein: CASSPSRGLYEQYF
CDR3 DNA: TGTGCCAGCTCACCGTCGAGGGGACTCTACGAGCAGTACTTC
clone size: NA
D gene: NA
J gene: TRBJ2-7
V gene: TRBV18

CDR3 protein: CASSLLGGRASAGELFF
CDR3 DNA: TGTGCCAGCAGCTTATTAGGTGGGAGGGCCTCGGCCGGGGAGCTGTTTTTT
clone size: NA
D gene: TRBD2
J gene: TRBJ2-2
V gene: TRBV7-2

CDR3 protein: CASSHGQGGGYEQYF
CDR3 DNA: TGTGCCAGCAGTCACGGACAGGGAGGGGGGTACGAGCAGTACTTC
clone size: NA
D gene: NA
J gene: TRBJ2-7
V gene: TRBV6-5

CDR3 protein: CASSVRDALFDGYTF
CDR3 DNA: TGTGCCAGCAGCGTCCGGGACGCCCTTTTTGATGGCTACACCTTC
clone size: NA
D gene: NA
J gene: TRBJ1-2
V gene: TRBV9

CDR3 protein: CSDTHSGTDTQYF
CDR3 DNA: TGCAGCGATACCCATAGCGGCACAGATACGCAGTATTTT
clone size: NA
D gene: NA
J gene: TRBJ2-3
V gene: TRBV29-1

CDR3 protein: CASSGSSGNTIYF
CDR3 DNA: TGTGCCAGCAGTGGAAGCTCTGGAAACACCATATATTTT
clone size: NA
D gene: NA
J gene: TRBJ1-3
V gene: TRBV2

CDR3 protein: CASSQASGSGDTQYF
CDR3 DNA: TGCGCCAGCAGCCAAGCAAGCGGGAGTGGTGATACGCAGTATTTT
clone size: NA
D gene: TRBD2
J gene: TRBJ2-3
V gene: TRBV4-1

CDR3 protein: CASGLVRTSGSLYEQFF
CDR3 DNA: TGTGCTAGTGGTTTGGTACGAACTAGCGGGAGTCTCTATGAGCAGTTCTTC
clone size: few
D gene: TRBD2
J gene: TRBJ2-1
V gene: TRBV12-5

CDR3 protein: CASSPGQILQPQHF
CDR3 DNA: TGTGCCAGTAGTCCCGGACAAATTCTCCAGCCCCAGCATTTT
clone size: NA
D gene: NA
J gene: TRBJ1-5
V gene: TRBV19

CDR3 protein: CASSLANSPLHF
CDR3 DNA: TGTGCCAGCAGCTTAGCCAATTCACCCCTCCACTTT
clone size: NA
D gene: NA
J gene: TRBJ1-6
V gene: TRBV11-2

CDR3 protein: CSNLSGSTGELFF
CDR3 DNA: TGCAGCAACCTTTCCGGTAGTACCGGGGAGCTGTTTTTT
clone size: NA
D gene: NA
J gene: TRBJ2-2
V gene: TRBV29-1

CDR3 protein: CASSLSYVGYTF
CDR3 DNA: TGTGCCAGCAGCTTGTCCTATGTGGGCTACACCTTC
clone size: NA
D gene: NA
J gene: TRBJ1-2
V gene: TRBV5-4

CDR3 protein: CATRGQGSTDTQYF
CDR3 DNA: TGTGCCACCAGGGGACAGGGAAGCACAGATACGCAGTATTTT
clone size: NA
D gene: TRBD1
J gene: TRBJ2-3
V gene: TRBV15

CDR3 protein: CASSLVGQGQETQYF
CDR3 DNA: TGCGCCAGCAGCTTGGTGGGACAGGGACAAGAGACCCAGTACTTC
clone size: once
D gene: TRBD1
J gene: TRBJ2-5
V gene: TRBV5-1

CDR3 protein: CASSLGRVAGKTEQFF
CDR3 DNA: TGTGCCAGCAGCTTAGGGAGAGTAGCGGGAAAAACTGAGCAGTTCTTC
clone size: NA
D gene: TRBD2
J gene: TRBJ2-1
V gene: TRBV11-2

CDR3 protein: CASSLARAKNIQYF
CDR3 DNA: TGTGCCAGCAGCTTGGCCCGCGCCAAAAACATTCAGTACTTC
clone size: NA
D gene: NA
J gene: TRBJ2-4
V gene: TRBV7-2

CDR3 protein: CASSPTAVSSGNTIYF
CDR3 DNA: TGTGCCAGCTCACCAACCGCCGTAAGCTCTGGAAACACCATATATTTT
clone size: NA
D gene: NA
J gene: TRBJ1-3
V gene: TRBV18

CDR3 protein: CASTDGAEAFF
CDR3 DNA: TGTGCCAGCACCGACGGGGCTGAAGCTTTCTTT
clone size: once
D gene: NA
J gene: TRBJ1-1
V gene: TRBV27

CDR3 protein: CASSHWGGAGRTGNTIYF
CDR3 DNA: TGCGCCAGCAGCCATTGGGGGGGTGCAGGGCGGACTGGAAACACCATATATTTT
clone size: NA
D gene: NA
J gene: TRBJ1-3
V gene: TRBV4-1

CDR3 protein: CASSISLSGNTIYF
CDR3 DNA: TGTGCCAGCAGTATCAGCCTCTCTGGAAACACCATATATTTT
clone size: NA
D gene: NA
J gene: TRBJ1-3
V gene: TRBV13

CDR3 protein: CSVWFATEAFF
CDR3 DNA: TGCAGTGTATGGTTTGCCACTGAAGCTTTCTTT
clone size: NA
D gene: NA
J gene: TRBJ1-1
V gene: TRBV20-1

CDR3 protein: CASSRRETQYF
CDR3 DNA: TGTGCCAGCAGCCGAAGAGAGACCCAGTACTTC
clone size: NA
D gene: NA
J gene: TRBJ2-5
V gene: TRBV7-9

CDR3 protein: CAWSVAENTEAFF
CDR3 DNA: TGTGCCTGGAGCGTGGCGGAGAACACTGAAGCTTTCTTT
clone size: few
D gene: NA
J gene: TRBJ1-1
V gene: TRBV30

CDR3 protein: CASSRMGPGAIKRDF
CDR3 DNA: TGTGCCAGCAGCCGAATGGGCCCAGGGGCGATCAAACGGGACTTC
clone size: NA
D gene: NA
J gene: TRBJ2-7
V gene: TRBV6-6

CDR3 protein: CASSLWSGGSVGEQYF
CDR3 DNA: TGCGCCAGCAGCTTGTGGTCAGGCGGGAGTGTAGGCGAGCAGTACTTC
clone size: NA
D gene: TRBD2
J gene: TRBJ2-7
V gene: TRBV5-1

CDR3 protein: CASTAGDYNEQFF
CDR3 DNA: TGTGCCAGCACGGCGGGAGATTACAATGAGCAGTTCTTC
clone size: NA
D gene: TRBD2
J gene: TRBJ2-1
V gene: TRBV6-5

CDR3 protein: CAWRPQLRGSGEKLFF
CDR3 DNA: TGTGCCTGGAGACCCCAGCTCCGGGGATCGGGTGAAAAACTGTTTTTT
clone size: NA
D gene: NA
J gene: TRBJ1-4
V gene: TRBV30

CDR3 protein: CATSRDRGGLPYF
CDR3 DNA: TGTGCCACCAGCAGAGATCGAGGGGGCCTACCTTACTTC
clone size: NA
D gene: TRBD1
J gene: TRBJ2-7
V gene: TRBV15

CDR3 protein: CASRRGGNSYEQYF
CDR3 DNA: TGTGCCAGCAGGAGAGGAGGGAACTCCTACGAGCAGTACTTC
clone size: NA
D gene: NA
J gene: TRBJ2-7
V gene: TRBV6-5

CDR3 protein: CASSQAVLRKANYGYTF
CDR3 DNA: TGCGCCAGCAGCCAAGCGGTTTTGCGGAAAGCGAACTATGGCTACACCTTC
clone size: NA
D gene: NA
J gene: TRBJ1-2
V gene: TRBV4-1

CDR3 protein: CASSQGPRGQPQHF
CDR3 DNA: TGTGCCAGCAGTCAGGGACCCCGAGGGCAGCCCCAGCATTTT
clone size: NA
D gene: NA
J gene: TRBJ1-5
V gene: TRBV2

CDR3 protein: CASSLSYRGRGETQYF
CDR3 DNA: TGTGCCAGCAGTTTATCCTACAGGGGGCGAGGTGAGACCCAGTACTTC
clone size: NA
D gene: TRBD1
J gene: TRBJ2-5
V gene: TRBV28

CDR3 protein: CASSQDPYSNQPQHF
CDR3 DNA: TGCGCCAGCAGCCAAGATCCATATAGCAATCAGCCCCAGCATTTT
clone size: NA
D gene: NA
J gene: TRBJ1-5
V gene: TRBV4-1

CDR3 protein: CASSLEPSGDLSYNEQFF
CDR3 DNA: TGTGCCAGCAGCTTGGAGCCTAGCGGGGATCTCTCCTACAATGAGCAGTTCTTC
clone size: NA
D gene: TRBD2
J gene: TRBJ2-1
V gene: TRBV5-6

CDR3 protein: CAISELGGSGNTIYF
CDR3 DNA: TGTGCCATCAGTGAGTTGGGCGGCTCTGGAAACACCATATATTTT
clone size: NA
D gene: NA
J gene: TRBJ1-3
V gene: TRBV10-3

CDR3 protein: CASSVVQGEAFF
CDR3 DNA: TGTGCCAGCAGCGTAGTTCAGGGTGAAGCTTTCTTT
clone size: NA
D gene: NA
J gene: TRBJ1-1
V gene: TRBV9

CDR3 protein: CARETDRGGNTIYF
CDR3 DNA: TGTGCCAGGGAAACGGACAGGGGTGGAAACACCATATATTTT
clone size: NA
D gene: TRBD1
J gene: TRBJ1-3
V gene: TRBV2

CDR3 protein: CASGLVHYIPSNEQFF
CDR3 DNA: TGTGCTAGTGGTTTGGTACACTACATCCCCTCCAATGAGCAGTTCTTC
clone size: NA
D gene: NA
J gene: TRBJ2-1
V gene: TRBV12-5

CDR3 protein: CASRGPHTEAFF
CDR3 DNA: TGTGCCAGCAGAGGACCCCACACTGAAGCTTTCTTT
clone size: few
D gene: NA
J gene: TRBJ1-1
V gene: TRBV6-5

CDR3 protein: CASSSRSSSGRGSSYNEQFF
CDR3 DNA: TGCGCCAGCAGCTCCCGATCTTCTAGCGGGAGGGGGAGCTCCTACAATGAGCAGTTCTTC
clone size: NA
D gene: TRBD2
J gene: TRBJ2-1
V gene: TRBV5-1

CDR3 protein: CASSDSGDRQGTEAFF
CDR3 DNA: TGTGCCAGCAGTGACTCGGGGGATCGACAGGGCACTGAAGCTTTCTTT
clone size: NA
D gene: TRBD1
J gene: TRBJ1-1
V gene: TRBV6-4

CDR3 protein: CASSTQTGSGYTF
CDR3 DNA: TGTGCCAGTAGTACCCAGACAGGGTCGGGCTACACCTTC
clone size: once
D gene: TRBD1
J gene: TRBJ1-2
V gene: TRBV19

CDR3 protein: CASRSTGQGNSYEQYF
CDR3 DNA: TGTGCCAGCAGATCGACGGGACAGGGGAACTCCTACGAGCAGTACTTC
clone size: NA
D gene: TRBD1
J gene: TRBJ2-7
V gene: TRBV28

CDR3 protein: CASSVGIGQGTGEQYF
CDR3 DNA: TGTGCCAGCAGCGTAGGTATAGGACAGGGAACAGGCGAGCAGTACTTC
clone size: NA
D gene: TRBD1
J gene: TRBJ2-7
V gene: TRBV9

CDR3 protein: CASSNTGTAYEQYF
CDR3 DNA: TGTGCCAGCAGCAACACCGGGACAGCCTACGAGCAGTACTTC
clone size: NA
D gene: TRBD1
J gene: TRBJ2-7
V gene: TRBV11-2

CDR3 protein: CAISDSGQGFYEQYF
CDR3 DNA: TGTGCCATCAGTGATTCGGGACAGGGGTTCTACGAGCAGTACTTC
clone size: NA
D gene: TRBD1
J gene: TRBJ2-7
V gene: TRBV10-3

CDR3 protein: CASSLARWVGLNTEAFF
CDR3 DNA: TGTGCCAGCAGCTTGGCCCGCTGGGTGGGTCTGAACACTGAAGCTTTCTTT
clone size: NA
D gene: NA
J gene: TRBJ1-1
V gene: TRBV5-6

CDR3 protein: CASSQDRYTYQETQYF
CDR3 DNA: TGTGCCAGCAGCCAAGATCGGTACACGTACCAAGAGACCCAGTACTTC
clone size: NA
D gene: NA
J gene: TRBJ2-5
V gene: TRBV14

CDR3 protein: CASSLQVASSSNYGYTF
CDR3 DNA: TGTGCCAGCAGCCTCCAAGTCGCCTCTTCCTCTAACTATGGCTACACCTTC
clone size: NA
D gene: NA
J gene: TRBJ1-2
V gene: TRBV7-9

CDR3 protein: CASSLMTASVKTQYF
CDR3 DNA: TGTGCCAGCAGCCTAATGACCGCGAGTGTGAAGACCCAGTACTTC
clone size: NA
D gene: NA
J gene: TRBJ2-5
V gene: TRBV5-4

CDR3 protein: CASSLTTGNFYEQYF
CDR3 DNA: TGTGCCAGCAGCTTGACGACAGGGAACTTTTACGAGCAGTACTTC
clone size: NA
D gene: TRBD1
J gene: TRBJ2-7
V gene: TRBV11-1